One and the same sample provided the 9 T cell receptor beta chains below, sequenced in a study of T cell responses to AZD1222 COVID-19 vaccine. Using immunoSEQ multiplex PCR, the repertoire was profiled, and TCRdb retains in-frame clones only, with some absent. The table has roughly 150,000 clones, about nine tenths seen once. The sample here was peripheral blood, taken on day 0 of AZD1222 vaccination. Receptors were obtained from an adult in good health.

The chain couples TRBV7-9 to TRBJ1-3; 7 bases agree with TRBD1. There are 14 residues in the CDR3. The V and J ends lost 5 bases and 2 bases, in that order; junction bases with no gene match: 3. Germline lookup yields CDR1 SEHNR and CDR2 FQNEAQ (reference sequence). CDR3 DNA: TGTGCCAGCAGCCCACAGGGGACTGGAAACACCATATATTTT. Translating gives CASSPQGTGNTIYF.

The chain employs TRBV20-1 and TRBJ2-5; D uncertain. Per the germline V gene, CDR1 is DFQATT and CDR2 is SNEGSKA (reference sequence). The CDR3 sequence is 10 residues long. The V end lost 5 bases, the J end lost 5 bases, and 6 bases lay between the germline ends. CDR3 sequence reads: CSAPNETQYF. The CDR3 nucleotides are TGCAGTGCTCCGAATGAGACCCAGTACTTC.

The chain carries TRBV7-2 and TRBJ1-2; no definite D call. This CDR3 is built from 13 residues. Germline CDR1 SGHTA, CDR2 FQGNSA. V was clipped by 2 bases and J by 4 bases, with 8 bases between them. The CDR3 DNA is TGTGCCAGCAGCTTACGTACAGTCTATGGCTACACCTTC. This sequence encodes CASSLRTVYGYTF.

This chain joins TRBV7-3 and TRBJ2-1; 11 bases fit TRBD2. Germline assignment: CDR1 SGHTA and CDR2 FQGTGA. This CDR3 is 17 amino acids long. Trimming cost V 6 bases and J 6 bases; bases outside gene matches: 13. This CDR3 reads CASSLGTSGTGVNEQFF. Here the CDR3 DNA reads TGTGCCAGCAGTTTAGGGACTAGCGGAACAGGGGTCAATGAGCAGTTCTTC. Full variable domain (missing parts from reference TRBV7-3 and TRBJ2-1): GAGVSQTPSNKVTEKGKYVELRCDPISGHTALYWYRQSLGQGPEFLIYFQGTGAADDSGLPNDRFFAVRPEGSVSTLKIQRTERGDSAVYLCASSLGTSGTGVNEQFFGPGTRLTVL.

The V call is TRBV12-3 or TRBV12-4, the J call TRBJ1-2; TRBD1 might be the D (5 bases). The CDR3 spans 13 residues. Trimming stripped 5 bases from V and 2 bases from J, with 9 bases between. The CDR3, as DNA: TGTGCCAGCAGTCCACAGGTAAACTATGGCTACACCTTC. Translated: CASSPQVNYGYTF.

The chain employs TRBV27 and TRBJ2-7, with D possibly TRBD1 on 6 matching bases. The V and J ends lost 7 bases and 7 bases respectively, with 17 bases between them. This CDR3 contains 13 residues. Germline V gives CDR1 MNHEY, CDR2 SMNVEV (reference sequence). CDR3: CASTYSLGGEQYF. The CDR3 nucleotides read TGTGCCAGCACCTACTCTCTAGGGGGAGAGCAGTACTTC.

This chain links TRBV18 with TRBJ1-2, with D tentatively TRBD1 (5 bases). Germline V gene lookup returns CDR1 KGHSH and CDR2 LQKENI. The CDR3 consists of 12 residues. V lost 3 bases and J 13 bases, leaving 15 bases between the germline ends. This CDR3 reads CASSPPGSGVTF. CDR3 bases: TGTGCCAGCTCACCCCCGGGGTCGGGGGTCACCTTC.

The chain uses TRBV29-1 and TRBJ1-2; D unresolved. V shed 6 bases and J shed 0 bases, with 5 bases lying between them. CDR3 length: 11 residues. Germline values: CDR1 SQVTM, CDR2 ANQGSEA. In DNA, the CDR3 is TGCAGCGTCGGGACTAACTATGGCTACACCTTC. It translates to CSVGTNYGYTF.

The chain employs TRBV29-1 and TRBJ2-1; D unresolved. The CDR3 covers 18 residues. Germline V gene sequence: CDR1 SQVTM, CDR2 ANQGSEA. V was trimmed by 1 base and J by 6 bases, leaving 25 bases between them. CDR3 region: CSVEVVSQVNLLGNEQFF. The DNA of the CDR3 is TGCAGCGTTGAAGTGGTCTCTCAAGTGAATTTATTGGGCAATGAGCAGTTCTTC.